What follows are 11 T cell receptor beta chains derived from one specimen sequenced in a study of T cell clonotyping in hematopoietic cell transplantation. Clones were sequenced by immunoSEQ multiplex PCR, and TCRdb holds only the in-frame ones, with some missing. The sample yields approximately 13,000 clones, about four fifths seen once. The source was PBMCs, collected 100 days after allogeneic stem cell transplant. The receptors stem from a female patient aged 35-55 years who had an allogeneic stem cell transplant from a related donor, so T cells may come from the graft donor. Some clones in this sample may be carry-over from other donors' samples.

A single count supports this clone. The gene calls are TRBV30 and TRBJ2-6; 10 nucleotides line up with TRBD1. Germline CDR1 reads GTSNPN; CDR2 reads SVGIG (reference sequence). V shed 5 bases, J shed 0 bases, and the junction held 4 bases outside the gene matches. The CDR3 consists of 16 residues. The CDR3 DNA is TGTGCCTGGGGACAGGGGGTTGGCTCTGGGGCCAACGTCCTGACTTTC. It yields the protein CAWGQGVGSGANVLTF.

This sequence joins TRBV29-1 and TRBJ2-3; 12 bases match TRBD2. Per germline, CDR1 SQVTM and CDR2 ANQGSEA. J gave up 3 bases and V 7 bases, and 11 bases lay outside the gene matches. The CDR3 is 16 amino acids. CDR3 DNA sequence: TGCAGCGCGTCGAAAACCGGGACTAGCGGGACAGATACGCAGTATTTT. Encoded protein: CSASKTGTSGTDTQYF.

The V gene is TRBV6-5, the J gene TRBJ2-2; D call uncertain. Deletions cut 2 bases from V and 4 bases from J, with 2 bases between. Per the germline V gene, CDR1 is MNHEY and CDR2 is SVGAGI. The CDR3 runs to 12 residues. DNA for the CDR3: TGTGCCAGCAGTTACAGCACCGGGGAGCTGTTTTTT. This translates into CASSYSTGELFF.

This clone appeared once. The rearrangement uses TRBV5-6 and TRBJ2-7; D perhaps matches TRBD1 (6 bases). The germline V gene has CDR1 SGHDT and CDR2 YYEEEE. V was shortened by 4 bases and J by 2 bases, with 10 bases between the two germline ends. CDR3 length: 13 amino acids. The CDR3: CASSQGTAYEQYF. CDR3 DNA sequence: TGTGCCAGCAGCCAGGGGACCGCCTACGAGCAGTACTTC.

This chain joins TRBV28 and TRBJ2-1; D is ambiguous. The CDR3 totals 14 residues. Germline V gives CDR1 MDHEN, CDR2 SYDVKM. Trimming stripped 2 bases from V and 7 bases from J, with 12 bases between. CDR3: CASSLGPTWNEQFF. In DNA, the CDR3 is TGTGCCAGCAGTTTAGGGCCTACGTGGAATGAGCAGTTCTTC.

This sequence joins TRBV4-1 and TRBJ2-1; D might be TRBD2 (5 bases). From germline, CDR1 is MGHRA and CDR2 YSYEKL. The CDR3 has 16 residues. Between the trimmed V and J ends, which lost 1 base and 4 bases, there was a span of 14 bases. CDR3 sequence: CASSQVTSGRYNEQFF. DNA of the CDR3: TGCGCCAGCAGCCAAGTCACCAGCGGACGTTACAATGAGCAGTTCTTC.

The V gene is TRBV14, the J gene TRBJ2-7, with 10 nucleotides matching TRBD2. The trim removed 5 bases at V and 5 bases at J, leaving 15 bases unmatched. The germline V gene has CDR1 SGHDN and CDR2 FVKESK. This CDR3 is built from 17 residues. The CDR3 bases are TGTGCCAGCAGCTCAAGGAGGAAGCGGGAGGGCCTGAACGAGCAGTACTTC. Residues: CASSSRRKREGLNEQYF.

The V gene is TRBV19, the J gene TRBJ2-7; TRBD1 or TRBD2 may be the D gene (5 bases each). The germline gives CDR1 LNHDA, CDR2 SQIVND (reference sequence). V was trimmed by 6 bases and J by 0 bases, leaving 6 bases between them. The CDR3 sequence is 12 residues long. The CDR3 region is CASRGDSYEQYF. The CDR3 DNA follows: TGTGCCAGTAGGGGGGACTCCTACGAGCAGTACTTC.

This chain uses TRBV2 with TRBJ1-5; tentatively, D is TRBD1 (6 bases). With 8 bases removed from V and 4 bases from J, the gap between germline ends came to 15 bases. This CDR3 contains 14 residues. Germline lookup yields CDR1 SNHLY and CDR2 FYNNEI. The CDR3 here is CASGTEGDNQPQHF. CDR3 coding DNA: TGTGCCAGCGGGACGGAGGGGGATAATCAGCCCCAGCATTTT.

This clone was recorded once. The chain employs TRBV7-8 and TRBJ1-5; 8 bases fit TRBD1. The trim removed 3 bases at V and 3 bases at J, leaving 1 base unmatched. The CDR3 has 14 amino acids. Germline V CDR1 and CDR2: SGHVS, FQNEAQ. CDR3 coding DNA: TGTGCCAGCAGCTTGGACAGGGCCAATCAGCCCCAGCATTTT. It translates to CASSLDRANQPQHF. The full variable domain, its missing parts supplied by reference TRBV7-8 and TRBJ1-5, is GAGVSQSPRYKVAKRGQDVALRCDPISGHVSLFWYQQALGQGPEFLTYFQNEAQLDKSGLPSDRFFAERPEGSVSTLKIQRTQQEDSAVYLCASSLDRANQPQHFGDGTRLSIL.

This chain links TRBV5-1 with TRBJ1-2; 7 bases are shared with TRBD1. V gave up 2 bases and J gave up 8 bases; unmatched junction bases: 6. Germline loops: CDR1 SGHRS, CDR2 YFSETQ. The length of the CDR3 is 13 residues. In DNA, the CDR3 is TGCGCCAGCAGCTTAGCCGGGACAGACGGCTACACCTTC. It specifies CASSLAGTDGYTF.